This passage covers 22 T cell receptor beta chains from one sample sequenced in a study of post-analysis software for immune sequencing data. Whole-study findings and limits: The study found TRBV5-6, TRBV5-1 and TRBV20-1 among a handful of TRBV segments more frequent in patients than controls.

What these receptors recognize is not known. Each TCR beta cDNA library carried unique molecular identifiers. TCRdb independently ran MiXCR on the PCR reads; one entry per CDR3 protein. Altogether some 890,000 distinct CDR3 sequences are present, roughly 58% being singletons, with the ten largest covering under 6%. What was sequenced was blood. These receptors all stem from a girl aged 10-17 years with multiple sclerosis.

The CDR3 sequence: CSVRTWRVYNEQFF. The CDR3 bases are TGCAGCGTTCGAACTTGGCGAGTCTACAATGAGCAGTTCTTC. The V call is TRBV29-1, the J call TRBJ2-1; D is ambiguous. CDR1 and CDR2 (germline): SQVTM, ANQGSEA. V lost 5 bases and J 3 bases, leaving 14 bases between the germline ends. There are 14 residues in the CDR3.

The rearrangement uses TRBV5-1 and TRBJ2-7; D not certain. With the DNA end fitting TRBJ2-1 better, the J assignment may be wrong. The length of the CDR3 is 14 residues. CDR1 and CDR2 from the germline V gene are SGHRS and YFSETQ. The CDR3 protein is CASSTAKQSNEQFF. CDR3 in DNA: TGCGCCAGCAGCACAGCAAAACAATCCAATGAGCAGTTCTTC.

V and J are TRBV15 and TRBJ1-5, with 7 positions matching TRBD1. Trimming cost V 0 bases and J 3 bases; bases outside gene matches: 5. This CDR3 is 16 amino acids long. Germline CDR1 LNHNV, CDR2 YYDKDF (reference sequence). CDR3 sequence reads: CATSRDPGQNNQPQHF. The CDR3 DNA follows: TGTGCCACCAGCAGAGATCCGGGACAGAACAATCAGCCCCAGCATTTT.

In this sample, this clonotype turned up a few times. This sequence joins TRBV29-1 and TRBJ1-2; D is perhaps TRBD1 (6 bases). The CDR3 runs 15 residues. Per germline, CDR1 SQVTM and CDR2 ANQGSEA. Trimming stripped 5 bases from V and 5 bases from J, with 21 bases between. The CDR3 protein is CSVWFRGLRGYGYTF. Here the CDR3 DNA reads TGCAGCGTTTGGTTCCGGGGCCTTAGGGGGTATGGCTACACCTTC. The whole variable domain, remainder taken from reference TRBV29-1 and TRBJ1-2, is SAVISQKPSRDICQRGTSLTIQCQVDSQVTMMFWYRQQPGQSLTLIATANQGSEATYESGFVIDKFPISRPNLTFSTLTVSNMSPEDSSIYLCSVWFRGLRGYGYTFGSGTRLTVV.

V gene TRBV5-6 combines with J gene TRBJ2-4; 15 bases fit TRBD2. The DNA end lines up better with TRBJ2-5; the J call may be wrong. The CDR3 has 17 amino acids. Germline-derived CDR1 and CDR2 are SGHDT and YYEEEE. CDR3: CASSHGLAGGPSETQYF. Written as DNA, the CDR3 is TGTGCCAGCAGCCATGGACTAGCGGGAGGGCCCAGCGAGACCCAGTACTTC.

The chain uses TRBV6-2 or TRBV6-3 and TRBJ2-1, with 12 bases identical to TRBD2. After removal of 2 bases from V and 10 bases from J, the junction contained 6 bases not matched to a gene. This CDR3 is built from 15 residues. Germline V gene sequence: CDR1 MNHEY, CDR2 SVGEGT. The CDR3 DNA sequence: TGTGCCAGCAGTTACCTCGGACTAGCGGGATGGGAGCAGTTCTTC. Its protein product is CASSYLGLAGWEQFF.

Only a few counts were recorded for this clonotype. The chain carries TRBV20-1 and TRBJ2-1; 10 nucleotides agree with TRBD2. The CDR3 is made up of 18 amino acids. V gave up 1 base and J gave up 8 bases; unmatched junction bases: 17. Germline loops: CDR1 DFQATT, CDR2 SNEGSKA (reference sequence). The CDR3 region is CSARAWVSLAGVWDEQFF. For the CDR3, the DNA is TGCAGTGCTAGAGCTTGGGTTTCTCTAGCGGGAGTATGGGATGAGCAGTTCTTC.

The chain joins TRBV7-9 to TRBJ1-6, with D tentatively TRBD1 (5 bases). The CDR3 runs to 15 residues. Germline V gene lookup returns CDR1 SEHNR and CDR2 FQNEAQ (reference sequence). V was cut by 1 base and J by 10 bases, with 14 bases left in between. CDR3 bases: TGTGCCAGCAGCTTAGTTTTAGGGACGGAGTCACCCCTCCACTTT. Amino acids: CASSLVLGTESPLHF.

The chain links TRBV10-3 to TRBJ2-5; 11 bases match TRBD2. The J segment lost 4 bases and the V segment lost 3 bases, leaving 4 bases of the junction unmatched. The CDR3 is 15 residues long. The germline V gene encodes CDR1 ENHRY and CDR2 SYGVKD. This CDR3 is CAISESSGGSETQYF. The CDR3 DNA follows: TGTGCCATCAGTGAATCTAGCGGGGGGTCAGAGACCCAGTACTTC.

The chain uses TRBV7-9 and TRBJ2-6; D gene ambiguous. From germline, CDR1 is SEHNR and CDR2 FQNEAQ (reference sequence). The CDR3 extends over 16 amino acids. The V and J ends lost 1 base and 4 bases respectively, with 11 bases between them. Written as DNA, the CDR3 is TGTGCCAGCAGCTTAGTGGCGAATCCAGGGGCCAACGTCCTGACTTTC. Amino acid sequence: CASSLVANPGANVLTF. The whole variable domain, remainder taken from reference TRBV7-9 and TRBJ2-6, is DTGVSQNPRHKITKRGQNVTFRCDPISEHNRLYWYRQTLGQGPEFLTYFQNEAQLEKSRLLSDRFSAERPKGSFSTLEIQRTEQGDSAMYLCASSLVANPGANVLTFGAGSRLTVL.

V and J are TRBV20-1 and TRBJ2-7; perhaps D is TRBD1 or TRBD2 (5 bases each). Trimming pared 0 bases from V and 3 bases from J, leaving 12 bases between. The CDR3 sequence is 14 residues long. Germline V gives CDR1 DFQATT, CDR2 SNEGSKA (reference sequence). The CDR3 DNA is TGCAGTGCTAGAGAGGGTGGGGGATTCTACGAGCAGTACTTC. Amino acid sequence: CSAREGGGFYEQYF.

The chain is built from TRBV7-9 and TRBJ2-4; a possible D gene is TRBD2 (5 bases). The DNA end is a closer match to TRBJ2-7, so the J assignment may be wrong. CDR3 size: 16 residues. The germline CDR1 and CDR2 sequences are SEHNR and FQNEAQ (reference sequence). CDR3 amino acids: CASSSNRGGIIYEQYF. The CDR3 bases are TGTGCCAGCAGCTCGAACCGCGGAGGAATCATCTACGAGCAGTACTTC.

This chain joins TRBV4-2 and TRBJ2-1, with D possibly matching TRBD2 (7 bases). Germline CDR1 is LGHNA and CDR2 is YNFKEQ. Trimming took 0 bases from V and 9 from J, leaving 9 bases between them. The CDR3 is 13 residues long. The CDR3 DNA reads as TGTGCCAGCAGCCAAGATAGGGGGGGTGAGCAGTTCTTC. Translating it yields CASSQDRGGEQFF.

V is TRBV20-1 and J is TRBJ1-5; tentative D call: TRBD1 (6 bases). The V gene lost 3 bases and the J gene lost 6 bases, with 12 bases spanning the gap. The CDR3 is 13 amino acids. Germline CDR1 reads DFQATT; CDR2 reads SNEGSKA (reference sequence). The DNA for the CDR3 is TGCAGTGCTAGGGCCAGGGGAGGTCAGCCCCAGCATTTT. It encodes CSARARGGQPQHF.

The chain combines TRBV6-6 with TRBJ2-1; the D gene could be TRBD1 or TRBD2 (5 bases each). TRBJ2-7 matches the DNA end more closely, so the J call is doubtful. The CDR3 is made up of 16 amino acids. Germline loops: CDR1 MNHNY, CDR2 SVGAGI (reference sequence). The CDR3, as DNA: TGTGCCAGCAGTCAAGGGACGGCTAGCTCCTACAATGAGCAGTACTTC. It codes for CASSQGTASSYNEQYF.

The rearrangement uses TRBV15 and TRBJ2-1; 10 bases map to TRBD2. Germline V lookup: CDR1 LNHNV, CDR2 YYDKDF (reference sequence). The V segment lost 0 bases and the J segment 6 bases; nucleotides outside the gene matches: 5. This CDR3 contains 16 residues. This CDR3 reads CATSRDLAGVTNEQFF. The CDR3 DNA is TGTGCCACCAGCAGAGATCTAGCGGGAGTCACCAATGAGCAGTTCTTC.

The gene calls are TRBV12-3 or TRBV12-4 and TRBJ2-7; D not resolved. Trimming pared 6 bases from V and 2 bases from J, leaving 5 bases between. The CDR3 loop spans 11 amino acids. This CDR3 is CASRATYEQYF. Here the CDR3 DNA reads TGTGCCAGCAGAGCCACCTACGAGCAGTACTTC.

J is TRBJ2-7 and V is TRBV12-3 or TRBV12-4; D perhaps matches TRBD1 (6 bases). V gave up 6 bases and J gave up 4 bases, with 22 bases separating them. The CDR3 runs to 16 residues. CDR3 region: CASSRDAGTYLYEQYF. CDR3 DNA sequence: TGTGCCAGCAGCCGGGACGCCGGGACATACCTTTACGAGCAGTACTTC.

The chain is built from TRBV12-3 or TRBV12-4 and TRBJ2-7; 11 bases line up with TRBD2. This CDR3 is 16 amino acids long. Trimming cost V 2 bases and J 4 bases; bases outside gene matches: 7. The CDR3 DNA follows: TGTGCCAGCAGTTTAATCGCGGGACTAGCGGAGTACGAGCAGTACTTC. This gives the protein CASSLIAGLAEYEQYF.

The V and J genes are TRBV27 and TRBJ2-4; D call uncertain. The end of the DNA fits TRBJ2-7 better, so the J call may be wrong. The length of the CDR3 is 17 residues. The germline V gene has CDR1 MNHEY and CDR2 SMNVEV (reference sequence). As DNA, the CDR3 is TGTGCCAGCAGTTTTTTGGCGACGGGTCCTTTGGCCTACGAGCAGTACTTC. Translating it yields CASSFLATGPLAYEQYF.

The V and J genes are TRBV10-3 and TRBJ2-1, with 8 bases fitting TRBD2. Trimming cost V 3 bases and J 9 bases; bases outside gene matches: 7. Germline CDR1 ENHRY, CDR2 SYGVKD. The CDR3 covers 14 residues. The CDR3 sequence is CAISDLSGRGEQFF. CDR3 DNA sequence: TGTGCCATCAGTGATTTGAGCGGGAGAGGTGAGCAGTTCTTC.

This chain links TRBV9 with TRBJ1-5; no clear D gene. Germline loops: CDR1 SGDLS, CDR2 YYNGEE. This CDR3 is 15 amino acids long. With 0 bases removed from V and 5 bases from J, the gap between germline ends came to 12 bases. The CDR3 DNA is TGTGCCAGCAGCGTAGGGATGGACGAGGATCAGCCCCAGCATTTT. Its protein product is CASSVGMDEDQPQHF.